This T cell receptor beta chain emerged from a study of blood T cell repertoires in COVID-19. Study-wide background: The study drew acute and convalescent COVID-19 samples from the United States, Italy and Spain. Sources were T cells, B-cell-depleted T cells, or PBMCs; the material itself was cDNA or gDNA.

Germline-derived CDR1 and CDR2 are KGHSH and LQKENI. This CDR3 spans 13 amino acids. The V and J ends lost 4 bases and 9 bases respectively, with 13 bases between them. In the source study's methods: Quantification of nucleated cells was approximated via reference gene primer amplification. Assay used: immunoSEQ multiplex PCR; TCRdb lists only in-frame clones, some missing. That table is the source of V, J and clone size, and D and trimming were worked out from the DNA. The table shows 100,000 to 130,000 clones, with approximately 88% occurring only once. Source material: peripheral blood. The V and J genes are TRBV18 and TRBJ1-5; no reliable D call. The TCR comes from a human donor in a cohort sampled during active COVID-19. Here the CDR3 reads CASSLEPKRPQHF. For the CDR3, the DNA is TGTGCCAGCTCACTCGAGCCGAAGCGGCCCCAGCATTTT.